Following are 2 T cell receptor beta chains from one sample sequenced in a study of shared clonotypes between healthy human individuals. Some clones are missing from TCRdb's copy, which holds only in-frame ones; the method was immunoSEQ multiplex PCR. Of some 1 million clones listed, around 76% are singletons. Material for sequencing was memory CD4+ T cells sorted from blood. Subset meaning: CD45RA-negative fraction. The receptors stem from a man younger than 35 in good health.

This clone has a handful of counts. The V gene is TRBV20-1, the J gene TRBJ2-5, with D unclear. CDR3 length equals 11 residues. The V end lost 4 bases, the J end lost 4 bases, and 7 bases lay between the germline ends. The germline CDR1 and CDR2 sequences are DFQATT and SNEGSKA (reference sequence). The chain's CDR3 is CSAMVGETQYF. The CDR3 DNA reads as TGCAGTGCTATGGTGGGAGAGACCCAGTACTTC.

The rearrangement joins TRBV12-5 to TRBJ2-3; D might be TRBD1 (5 bases). Trimming left V 0 bases short and J 0 bases short, with 16 bases between. The CDR3 loop spans 18 amino acids. CDR1 and CDR2 (germline): LGHNT, FRNRAP. The CDR3 DNA sequence: TGTGCTAGTGGTTTGGTAATAACCCGACAGTTGAGCACAGATACGCAGTATTTT. Amino acids: CASGLVITRQLSTDTQYF. Full variable domain (outside the CDR3, taken from reference TRBV12-5 and TRBJ2-3): DARVTQTPRHKVTEMGQEVTMRCQPILGHNTVFWYRQTMMQGLELLAYFRNRAPLDDSGMPKDRFSAEMPDATLATLKIQPSEPRDSAVYFCASGLVITRQLSTDTQYFGPGTRLTVL.